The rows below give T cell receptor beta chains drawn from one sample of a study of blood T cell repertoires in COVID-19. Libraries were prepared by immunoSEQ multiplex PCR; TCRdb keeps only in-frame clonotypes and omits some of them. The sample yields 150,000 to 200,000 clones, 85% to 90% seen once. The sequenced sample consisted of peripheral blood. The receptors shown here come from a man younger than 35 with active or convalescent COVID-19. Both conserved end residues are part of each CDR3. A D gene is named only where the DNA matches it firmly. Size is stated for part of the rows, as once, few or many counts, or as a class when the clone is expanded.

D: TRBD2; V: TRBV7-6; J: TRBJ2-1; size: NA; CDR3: CASSPGLAGGRHYNEQFF; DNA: TGTGCCAGCAGCCCCGGACTAGCGGGGGGGCGGCATTACAATGAGCAGTTCTTC
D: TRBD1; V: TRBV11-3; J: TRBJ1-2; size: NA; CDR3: CASSLNGQGGYGYTF; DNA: TGTGCCAGCAGCTTAAACGGACAGGGAGGCTATGGCTACACCTTC
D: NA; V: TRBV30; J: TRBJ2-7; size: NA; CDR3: CAWSSKGVYEQYF; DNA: TGTGCCTGGAGTAGCAAAGGGGTCTACGAGCAGTACTTC
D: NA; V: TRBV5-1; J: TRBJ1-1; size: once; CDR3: CASSVGPPGRNPEAFF; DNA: TGCGCCAGCAGCGTGGGACCCCCGGGTAGGAACCCTGAAGCTTTCTTT
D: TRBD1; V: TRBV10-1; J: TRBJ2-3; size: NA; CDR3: CATRQGLSADTQYF; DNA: TGCGCCACAAGACAGGGGCTTTCGGCAGATACGCAGTATTTT
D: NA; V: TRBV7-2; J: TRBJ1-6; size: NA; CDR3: CASSLFTADNSPLHF; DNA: TGTGCCAGCAGCTTATTCACAGCCGATAATTCACCCCTCCACTTT
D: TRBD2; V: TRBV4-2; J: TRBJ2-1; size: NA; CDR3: CASSHDVTSGPRGNEQFF; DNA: TGTGCCAGCAGCCATGACGTTACTAGCGGCCCTAGGGGAAATGAGCAGTTCTTC
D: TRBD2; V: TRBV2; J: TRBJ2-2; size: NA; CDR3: CASSGNLAGGTGELFF; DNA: TGTGCCAGCAGTGGAAATCTAGCGGGAGGAACCGGGGAGCTGTTTTTT
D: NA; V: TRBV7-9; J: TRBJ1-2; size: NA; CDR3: CASSLEPTVNYGYTF; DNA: TGTGCCAGCAGCTTAGAACCGACAGTCAACTATGGCTACACCTTC
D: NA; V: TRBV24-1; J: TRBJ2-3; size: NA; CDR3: CATSDKTAYGTDTQYF; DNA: TGTGCCACCAGTGATAAGACAGCCTATGGCACAGATACGCAGTATTTT
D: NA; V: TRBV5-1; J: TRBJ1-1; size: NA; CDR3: CASCRETPAMNEAFF; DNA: TGCGCCAGCTGTAGGGAGACACCGGCAATGAATGAAGCTTTCTTT
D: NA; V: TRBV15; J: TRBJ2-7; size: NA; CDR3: CATSVLGSEQYF; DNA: TGTGCCACCAGCGTTCTGGGGAGCGAGCAGTACTTC
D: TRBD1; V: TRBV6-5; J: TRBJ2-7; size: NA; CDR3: CASYRTGTYEQYF; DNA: TGTGCCAGCTATCGGACAGGGACCTACGAGCAGTACTTC
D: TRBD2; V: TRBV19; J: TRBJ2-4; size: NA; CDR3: CASSIEPLATENIQYF; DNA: TGTGCCAGTAGTATAGAGCCACTAGCGACCGAAAACATTCAGTACTTC
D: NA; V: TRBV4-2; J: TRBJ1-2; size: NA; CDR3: CASSQIQGNYGYTF; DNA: TGTGCCAGCAGCCAAATACAGGGTAACTATGGCTACACCTTC
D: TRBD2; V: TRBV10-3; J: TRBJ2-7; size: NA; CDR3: CATATSDSYEQYF; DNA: TGTGCCACCGCAACTAGCGACTCCTACGAGCAGTACTTC
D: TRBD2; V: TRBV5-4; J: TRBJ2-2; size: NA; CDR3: CASSSGGRGRAKTGELFF; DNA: TGTGCCAGCAGCTCCGGTGGGCGCGGGAGGGCTAAGACCGGGGAGCTGTTTTTT
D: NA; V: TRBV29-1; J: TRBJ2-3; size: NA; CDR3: CSVDSPDTQYF; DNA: TGCAGCGTAGACAGCCCAGATACGCAGTATTTT
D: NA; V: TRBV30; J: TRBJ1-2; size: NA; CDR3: CAWSDFNRDGYTF; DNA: TGTGCCTGGAGTGACTTTAACAGGGACGGCTACACCTTC
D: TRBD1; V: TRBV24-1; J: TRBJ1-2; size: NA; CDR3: CATSETDRGDGYTF; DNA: TGTGCCACCAGTGAAACAGACAGGGGCGATGGCTACACCTTC
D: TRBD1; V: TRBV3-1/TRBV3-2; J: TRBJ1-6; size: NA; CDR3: CASSNRDSNSPLHF; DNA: TGTGCCAGCAGCAACCGGGACAGCAATTCACCCCTCCACTTT